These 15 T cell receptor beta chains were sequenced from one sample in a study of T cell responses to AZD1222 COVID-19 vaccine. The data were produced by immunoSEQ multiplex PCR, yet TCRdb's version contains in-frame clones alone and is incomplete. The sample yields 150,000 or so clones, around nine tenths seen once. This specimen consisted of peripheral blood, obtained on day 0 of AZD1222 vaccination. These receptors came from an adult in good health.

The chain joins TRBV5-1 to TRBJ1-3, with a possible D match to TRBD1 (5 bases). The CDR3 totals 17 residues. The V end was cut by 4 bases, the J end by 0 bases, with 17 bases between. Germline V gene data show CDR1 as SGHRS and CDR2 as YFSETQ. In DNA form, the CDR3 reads TGCGCCAGCAGCCCGGGAGGGGCGCTGAGCTCTGGAAACACCATATATTTT. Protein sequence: CASSPGGALSSGNTIYF.

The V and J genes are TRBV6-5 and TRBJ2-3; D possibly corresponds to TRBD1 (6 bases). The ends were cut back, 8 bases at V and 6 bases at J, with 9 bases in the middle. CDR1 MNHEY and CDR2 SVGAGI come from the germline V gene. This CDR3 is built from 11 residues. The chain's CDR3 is CASLRGDTQYF. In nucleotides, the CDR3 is TGTGCCAGCCTGAGGGGGGATACGCAGTATTTT.

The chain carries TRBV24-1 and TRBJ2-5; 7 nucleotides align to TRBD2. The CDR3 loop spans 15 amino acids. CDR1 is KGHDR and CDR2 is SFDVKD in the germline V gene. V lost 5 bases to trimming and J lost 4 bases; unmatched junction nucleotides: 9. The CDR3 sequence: CATSAGEGYTETQYF. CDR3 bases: TGTGCCACCAGTGCGGGGGAGGGGTATACAGAGACCCAGTACTTC.

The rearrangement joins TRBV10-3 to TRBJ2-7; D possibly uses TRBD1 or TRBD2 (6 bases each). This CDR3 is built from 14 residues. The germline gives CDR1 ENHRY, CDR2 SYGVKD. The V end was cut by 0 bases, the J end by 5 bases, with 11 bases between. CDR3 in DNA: TGTGCCATCAGTGAGTCAAGGGGGGTTCACGAGCAGTACTTC. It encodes CAISESRGVHEQYF.

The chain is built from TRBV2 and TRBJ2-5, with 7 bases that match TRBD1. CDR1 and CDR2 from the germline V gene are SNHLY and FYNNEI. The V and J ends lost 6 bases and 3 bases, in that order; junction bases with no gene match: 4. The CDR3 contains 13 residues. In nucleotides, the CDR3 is TGTGCCAGCAGCTGGACAGGAGAAGAGACCCAGTACTTC. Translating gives CASSWTGEETQYF.

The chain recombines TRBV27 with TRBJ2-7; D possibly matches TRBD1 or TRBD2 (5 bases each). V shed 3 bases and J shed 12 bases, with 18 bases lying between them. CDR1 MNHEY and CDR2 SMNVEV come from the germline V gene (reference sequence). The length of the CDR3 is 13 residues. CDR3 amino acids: CASSLAGGGRPYF. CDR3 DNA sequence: TGTGCCAGCAGTTTGGCGGGTGGGGGACGACCGTACTTC.

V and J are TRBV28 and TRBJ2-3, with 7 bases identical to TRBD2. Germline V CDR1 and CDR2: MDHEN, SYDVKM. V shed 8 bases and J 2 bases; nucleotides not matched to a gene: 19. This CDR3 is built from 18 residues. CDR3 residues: CASLESGWLAETTDTQYF. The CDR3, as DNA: TGTGCCAGCCTAGAGAGCGGGTGGCTAGCGGAAACCACAGATACGCAGTATTTT.

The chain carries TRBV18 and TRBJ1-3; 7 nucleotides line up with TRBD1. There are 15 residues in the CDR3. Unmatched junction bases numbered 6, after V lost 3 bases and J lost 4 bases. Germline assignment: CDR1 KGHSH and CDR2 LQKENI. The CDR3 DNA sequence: TGTGCCAGCTCACCTCAGGGACAGTTCGGAAACACCATATATTTT. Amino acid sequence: CASSPQGQFGNTIYF.

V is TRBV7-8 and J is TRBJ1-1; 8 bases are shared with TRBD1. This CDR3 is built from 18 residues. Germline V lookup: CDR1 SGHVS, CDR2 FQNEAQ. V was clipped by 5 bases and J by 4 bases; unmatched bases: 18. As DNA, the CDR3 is TGTGCCAGCAGCCCTTATGGGCGGACAGGGAAATTGGGCACTGAAGCTTTCTTT. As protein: CASSPYGRTGKLGTEAFF. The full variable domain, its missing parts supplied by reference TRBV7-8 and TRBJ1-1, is GAGVSQSPRYKVAKRGQDVALRCDPISGHVSLFWYQQALGQGPEFLTYFQNEAQLDKSGLPSDRFFAERPEGSVSTLKIQRTQQEDSAVYLCASSPYGRTGKLGTEAFFGQGTRLTVV.

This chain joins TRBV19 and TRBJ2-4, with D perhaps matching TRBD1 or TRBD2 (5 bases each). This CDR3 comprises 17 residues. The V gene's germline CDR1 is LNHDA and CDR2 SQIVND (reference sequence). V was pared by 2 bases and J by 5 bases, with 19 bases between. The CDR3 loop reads CASSIRAHGTPQNIQYF. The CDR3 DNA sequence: TGTGCCAGTAGTATACGGGCCCACGGGACCCCCCAAAACATTCAGTACTTC. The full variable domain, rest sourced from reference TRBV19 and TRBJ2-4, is DGGITQSPKYLFRKEGQNVTLSCEQNLNHDAMYWYRQDPGQGLRLIYYSQIVNDFQKGDIAEGYSVSREKKESFPLTVTSAQKNPTAFYLCASSIRAHGTPQNIQYFGAGTRLSVL.

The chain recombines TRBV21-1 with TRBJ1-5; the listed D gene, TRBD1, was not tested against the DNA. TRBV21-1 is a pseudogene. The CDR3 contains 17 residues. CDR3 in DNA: TGTGCCAGCAGCAAAGCGGGGCAGGGGAAAAGCAATCAGCCCCAGCATTTT. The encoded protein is CASSKAGQGKSNQPQHF.

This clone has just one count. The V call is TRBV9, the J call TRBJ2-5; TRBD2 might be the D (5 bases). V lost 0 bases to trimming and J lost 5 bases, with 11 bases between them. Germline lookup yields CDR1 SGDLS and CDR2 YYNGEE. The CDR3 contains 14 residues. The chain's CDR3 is CASSVVGLAETQYF. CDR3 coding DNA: TGTGCCAGCAGCGTAGTCGGCCTAGCTGAGACCCAGTACTTC.

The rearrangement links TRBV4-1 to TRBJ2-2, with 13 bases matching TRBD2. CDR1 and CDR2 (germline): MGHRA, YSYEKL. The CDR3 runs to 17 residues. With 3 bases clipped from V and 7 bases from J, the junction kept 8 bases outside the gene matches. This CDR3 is CASSQDPRTSGSGELFF. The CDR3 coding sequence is TGCGCCAGCAGCCAGGACCCTCGGACTAGCGGGAGCGGGGAGCTGTTTTTT.

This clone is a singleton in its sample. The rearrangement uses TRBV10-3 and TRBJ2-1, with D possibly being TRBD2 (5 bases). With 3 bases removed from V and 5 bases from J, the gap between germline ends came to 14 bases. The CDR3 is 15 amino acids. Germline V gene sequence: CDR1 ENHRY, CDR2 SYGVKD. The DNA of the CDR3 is TGTGCCATCAGTGATCCGCGGATGGGAGACAATGAGCAGTTCTTC. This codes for CAISDPRMGDNEQFF.

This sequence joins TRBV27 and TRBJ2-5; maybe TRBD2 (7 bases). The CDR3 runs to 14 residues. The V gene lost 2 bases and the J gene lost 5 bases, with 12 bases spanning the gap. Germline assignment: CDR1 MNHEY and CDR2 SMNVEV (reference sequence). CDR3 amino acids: CASSLRGRDETQYF. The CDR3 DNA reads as TGTGCCAGCAGTTTAAGGGGGAGGGACGAGACCCAGTACTTC.